Detailed here is one TCR beta chain. V lost 6 bases to trimming and J lost 4 bases, with 17 bases between them. The CDR3 contains 15 residues. Germline V CDR1 and CDR2: WSHSY, SAAADI. These data are taken from a study of cytomegalovirus exposure and HLA in healthy donors. Assay: immunoSEQ multiplex PCR; the TCRdb copy retains only in-frame clones and omits some. The sample yields 110,000 to 150,000 clones, approximately 91% seen once. Source material: PBMCs. V gene TRBV10-2 combines with J gene TRBJ2-3; tentative D call: TRBD2 (5 bases). This clonotype was sampled from a man aged 18 to 35 in good health and CMV-seronegative. The CDR3: CASRQTTLAADTQYF. The CDR3 DNA is TGCGCCAGCAGGCAGACTACGTTAGCCGCAGATACGCAGTATTTT.